Following are 30 T cell receptor beta chains from one sample sequenced in a study of T cell responses to AZD1222 COVID-19 vaccine. The protocol was immunoSEQ multiplex PCR, while the TCRdb copy is restricted to in-frame clones and leaves out a portion. The sample contains roughly 140,000 clones, about 91% of which appear only once. The sample consisted of peripheral blood, taken on day 0 of MenACWY control vaccination. The receptors here all came from an adult in good health.

The genes are TRBV7-2 and TRBJ1-5; the D is unclear. The germline V and J ends were trimmed by 5 bases and 7 bases, with 12 bases remaining between them. The CDR3 extends over 13 amino acids. The germline gives CDR1 SGHTA, CDR2 FQGNSA. The CDR3 is CASSGGFVQPQHF. The CDR3 DNA follows: TGTGCCAGCAGCGGAGGCTTCGTCCAGCCCCAGCATTTT.

The chain recombines TRBV5-1 with TRBJ2-2, with 15 bases lining up with TRBD2. The ends lost 7 bases at V and 6 bases at J; junction bases unmatched: 7. This CDR3 has 16 amino acids. CDR1 and CDR2 from the germline V gene are SGHRS and YFSETQ. The CDR3 region is CASSTRTSGRAGELFF. The CDR3 bases are TGCGCCAGCTCTACCCGGACTAGCGGGAGGGCCGGGGAGCTGTTTTTT. Combining the CDR3 with reference TRBV5-1 and TRBJ2-2 gives the whole variable domain KAGVTQTPRYLIKTRGQQVTLSCSPISGHRSVSWYQQTPGQGLQFLFEYFSETQRNKGNFPGRFSGRQFSNSRSEMNVSTLELGDSALYLCASSTRTSGRAGELFFGEGSRLTVL.

This clone was found a few times. This chain uses TRBV11-1 with TRBJ2-5; TRBD2 agrees at 14 bases. CDR3 length equals 16 residues. From germline, CDR1 is SGHAT and CDR2 FQDESV (reference sequence). The V segment lost 3 bases and the J segment 5 bases; nucleotides outside the gene matches: 5. CDR3 nucleotides: TGTGCCAGCAGCTTCCGCGGGACTAGCGGGAGTGAGACCCAGTACTTC. This gives the protein CASSFRGTSGSETQYF.

The V call is TRBV7-9, the J call TRBJ1-6; no clear D gene. The length of the CDR3 is 12 residues. Germline V gene data show CDR1 as SEHNR and CDR2 as FQNEAQ (reference sequence). The V gene lost 5 bases and the J gene lost 7 bases, with 6 bases spanning the gap. In nucleotides, the CDR3 is TGTGCCAGCAGCACAGAGAATTCACCCCTCCACTTT. This translates into CASSTENSPLHF.

The CDR3 is CASSRRIGLAVPPANTGELFF. As DNA, the CDR3 is TGTGCCAGCAGCCGAAGGATTGGACTAGCGGTTCCTCCCGCGAACACCGGGGAGCTGTTTTTT. The chain links TRBV3-1 (or the pseudogene TRBV3-2) to TRBJ2-2, with 10 bases matching TRBD2. The CDR3 runs 21 residues. Germline lookup yields CDR1 LGHDT and CDR2 YNNKEL (reference sequence). V shed 4 bases, J shed 0 bases, and the junction held 17 bases outside the gene matches.

The chain recombines TRBV7-3 with TRBJ1-1; possible D gene TRBD1, 5 bases. Germline CDR1 reads SGHTA; CDR2 reads FQGTGA. CDR3 length: 13 amino acids. V lost 4 bases and J 4 bases, leaving 10 bases between the germline ends. The CDR3, as DNA: TGTGCCAGCAGCTATTCGCAGGGCACTGAAGCTTTCTTT. This sequence encodes CASSYSQGTEAFF.

The chain has TRBV10-3 and TRBJ2-1, with 7 bases identical to TRBD2. CDR3 length: 14 residues. V was clipped by 9 bases and J by 6 bases; unmatched bases: 11. Germline V gene lookup returns CDR1 ENHRY and CDR2 SYGVKD. CDR3 region: CAIMSGAGSNEQFF. In DNA, the CDR3 is TGTGCCATTATGAGCGGGGCCGGAAGCAATGAGCAGTTCTTC.

This chain joins TRBV27 and TRBJ1-2; D is unresolved. V shed 3 bases and J shed 0 bases, with 5 bases lying between them. The CDR3 consists of 13 residues. Germline values: CDR1 MNHEY, CDR2 SMNVEV (reference sequence). The CDR3 sequence is CASSFGPNYGYTF. The CDR3 region has the DNA TGTGCCAGCAGTTTTGGACCTAACTATGGCTACACCTTC.

V usage is TRBV6-2 or TRBV6-3 and J usage is TRBJ1-5; 7 bases fit TRBD1. The CDR3 covers 16 residues. V dropped 4 bases and J dropped 2; count of bases not matched to a gene: 8. Germline CDR1 MNHEY, CDR2 SVGEGT. CDR3 DNA: TGTGCCAGCAGTTCAGGAGGGGGCCGGGGCAATCAGCCCCAGCATTTT. It translates to CASSSGGGRGNQPQHF.

As to this clone: One end of the junction is discordant with germline, which a read error may explain. J is TRBJ1-2 and V is TRBV15; D might be TRBD1 (5 bases). The CDR3 has 14 amino acids. Germline assignment: CDR1 LNHNV and CDR2 YYDKDF (reference sequence). The CDR3 loop reads CATSRGGTYYGYTF. In DNA, the CDR3 is TGTGCCACCAGCAGAGGCGGGACCTACTACGGCTACACCTTC.

This clone has only a few counts. J is TRBJ1-4 and V is TRBV12-3 or TRBV12-4; unclear D gene. The CDR3 has 11 residues. The V and J ends lost 3 bases and 7 bases respectively, with 3 bases between them. The CDR3 protein is CASSFREKLFF. CDR3 DNA: TGTGCCAGCAGTTTCCGTGAAAAACTGTTTTTT.

The chain joins TRBV7-9 to TRBJ1-2, with D tentatively TRBD1 (5 bases). The CDR3 runs 13 residues. Between the trimmed V and J ends, which lost 5 bases and 6 bases, there was a span of 13 bases. CDR1 and CDR2 from the germline V gene are SEHNR and FQNEAQ (reference sequence). Here the CDR3 reads CASSPWGGHGYTF. The CDR3 coding sequence is TGTGCCAGCAGCCCTTGGGGGGGACATGGCTACACCTTC.

This clone was observed a handful of times. The chain carries TRBV24-1 and TRBJ2-1, with TRBD1 identical over 9 bases. Trimming removed 3 bases from V and 4 bases from J; junction bases left unmatched: 3. The germline CDR1 and CDR2 sequences are KGHDR and SFDVKD. The CDR3 length is 15 residues. The CDR3 DNA is TGTGCCACCAGTGATCCCGGGACAGGGTACAATGAGCAGTTCTTC. Its translation is CATSDPGTGYNEQFF.

This clone was picked up one time. The chain joins TRBV19 to TRBJ2-1; TRBD2 agrees at 9 bases. The germline gives CDR1 LNHDA, CDR2 SQIVND (reference sequence). J was trimmed by 2 bases and V by 6 bases; bases with no gene match: 8. The CDR3 is 16 amino acids. CDR3: CASRTLSGGTYNEQFF. The DNA for the CDR3 is TGTGCCAGTAGGACTCTTAGCGGGGGCACCTACAATGAGCAGTTCTTC.

The chain links TRBV7-2 to TRBJ1-2; TRBD1 aligns across 7 bases. In germline, CDR1 is SGHTA, CDR2 FQGNSA. The CDR3 runs 13 residues. V was clipped by 5 bases and J by 6 bases; unmatched bases: 6. CDR3: CASSLTGIDGYTF. The CDR3 DNA is TGTGCCAGCAGCCTGACAGGGATCGATGGCTACACCTTC.

The V and J genes are TRBV3-1 (or the pseudogene TRBV3-2) and TRBJ1-1, with a weak D call TRBD1 (6 bases). With 4 bases removed from V and 3 bases from J, the gap between germline ends came to 24 bases. This CDR3 region has 18 residues. Per the germline V gene, CDR1 is LGHDT and CDR2 is YNNKEL (reference sequence). Written as DNA, the CDR3 is TGTGCCAGCAGCCGCCAAAAGGGGGGGGACGGGCTGTACACTGAAGCTTTCTTT. It codes for CASSRQKGGDGLYTEAFF.

The chain links TRBV18 to TRBJ1-5; 7 positions match TRBD1. The V gene end was trimmed by 4 bases and the J gene end by 1 base; junction bases not matched to a gene: 1. Germline CDR1 is KGHSH and CDR2 is LQKENI. This CDR3 is 14 amino acids long. This CDR3 reads CASSRGQSNQPQHF. The DNA for the CDR3 is TGTGCCAGCTCACGGGGACAGAGCAATCAGCCCCAGCATTTT.

J is TRBJ2-2 and V is TRBV29-1; D unclear. The CDR3 is 14 residues long. The germline V and J ends were trimmed by 0 bases and 0 bases, with 5 bases remaining between them. In germline, CDR1 is SQVTM, CDR2 ANQGSEA. The CDR3 DNA follows: TGCAGCGTTGAAGAACGAGCGAACACCGGGGAGCTGTTTTTT. This encodes CSVEERANTGELFF.

The DNA for the CDR3 is TGTGCCAGAAGCTCCACAGGACTGTATAATTCACCCCTCCACTTT. Translated, it gives CARSSTGLYNSPLHF. The chain couples TRBV7-5 to TRBJ1-6. TRBV7-5 is a listed pseudogene. This CDR3 spans 15 amino acids.

The V call is TRBV23-1, the J call TRBJ2-1; TRBD2 agrees at 7 bases. TRBV23-1 is assigned to the ORF class and has an uncertain function. The V segment lost 0 bases and the J segment 4 bases; nucleotides outside the gene matches: 6. This CDR3 has 16 residues. The CDR3 DNA reads TGCGCCAGCAGTCAATCGGGGCGGGAGAGTTACAATGAGCAGTTCTTC. Protein: CASSQSGRESYNEQFF.

This chain connects TRBV5-6 to TRBJ1-5; 7 bases are shared with TRBD1. The CDR3 contains 16 residues. Per germline, CDR1 SGHDT and CDR2 YYEEEE. With 0 bases clipped from V and 7 bases from J, the junction kept 10 bases outside the gene matches. The CDR3 region has the DNA TGTGCCAGCAGCTTGGCCTTTGGTAGGGGGCAGCAGCCCCAGCATTTT. The encoded protein is CASSLAFGRGQQPQHF.

The chain uses TRBV7-2 and TRBJ1-2; 11 positions match TRBD1. The CDR3 consists of 19 residues. Germline V gene lookup returns CDR1 SGHTA and CDR2 FQGNSA. The trim removed 6 bases at V and 0 bases at J, leaving 15 bases unmatched. Written as DNA, the CDR3 is TGTGCCAGCAGACAGTGGGGTGGGACAGGGGGATCGGCTAACTATGGCTACACCTTC. It specifies CASRQWGGTGGSANYGYTF. The full variable domain, its missing parts supplied by reference TRBV7-2 and TRBJ1-2, is GAGVSQSPSNKVTEKGKDVELRCDPISGHTALYWYRQSLGQGLEFLIYFQGNSAPDKSGLPSDRFSAERTGGSVSTLTIQRTQQEDSAVYLCASRQWGGTGGSANYGYTFGSGTRLTVV.

The J gene is TRBJ1-4, the V gene TRBV7-2, with 7 bases identical to TRBD1. This CDR3 contains 15 residues. V gave up 1 base and J gave up 6 bases; unmatched junction bases: 5. Germline lookup yields CDR1 SGHTA and CDR2 FQGNSA. CDR3 nucleotide sequence: TGTGCCAGCAGCTTAGTCAGGGGGAGCGATGAAAAACTGTTTTTT. It is translated as CASSLVRGSDEKLFF.

The chain links TRBV4-1 to TRBJ2-2; D remains unclear. The germline V and J ends were trimmed by 1 base and 4 bases, with 13 bases remaining between them. This CDR3 spans 16 amino acids. CDR1 is MGHRA, CDR2 YSYEKL, per germline. CDR3 region: CASSQVVAQGTGELFF. For the CDR3, the DNA is TGCGCCAGCAGCCAAGTTGTAGCCCAAGGCACCGGGGAGCTGTTTTTT.

The rearrangement links TRBV19 to TRBJ1-3; 7 bases align to TRBD1. With 5 bases clipped from V and 0 bases from J, the junction kept 4 bases outside the gene matches. In germline, CDR1 is LNHDA, CDR2 SQIVND (reference sequence). This CDR3 has 15 residues. DNA for the CDR3: TGTGCCAGTAGTTTGGGACAGTTCTCTGGAAACACCATATATTTT. This gives the protein CASSLGQFSGNTIYF.

The chain joins TRBV27 to TRBJ1-2; the match to TRBD1 covers 9 bases. The germline V gene has CDR1 MNHEY and CDR2 SMNVEV (reference sequence). This CDR3 comprises 15 residues. V was clipped by 6 bases and J by 2 bases; unmatched bases: 7. The CDR3 sequence is CASRGTGRTNYGYTF. DNA of the CDR3: TGTGCCAGCAGGGGGACAGGGAGGACCAACTATGGCTACACCTTC.

The chain carries TRBV19 and TRBJ1-4, with 12 positions matching TRBD1. J lost 6 bases, V lost 5 bases, and 7 bases had no gene match. Germline V gene lookup returns CDR1 LNHDA and CDR2 SQIVND (reference sequence). CDR3 length equals 16 residues. CDR3 region: CASSSPGQGADEKLFF. The CDR3 DNA is TGTGCCAGTAGTTCACCGGGACAGGGGGCAGATGAAAAACTGTTTTTT.

The chain couples TRBV11-2 to TRBJ2-7, with D hard to call. Trimming cost V 5 bases and J 3 bases, with 8 bases left between them. Germline V lookup: CDR1 SGHAT, CDR2 FQNNGV. This CDR3 is 12 amino acids long. The DNA for the CDR3 is TGTGCCAGCAGCCAGGTCCTCTACGAGCAGTACTTC. Translation gives CASSQVLYEQYF.

This chain links TRBV5-1 with TRBJ2-5, with D perhaps TRBD1 (5 bases). The CDR3 contains 15 residues. CDR1 is SGHRS, CDR2 YFSETQ, per germline. Trimming took off 0 bases at V and 5 bases at J, with 14 bases between the two ends. In nucleotides, the CDR3 is TGCGCCAGCAGCTTGGAAGGCAGGGCGGAGGAGACCCAGTACTTC. The encoded protein is CASSLEGRAEETQYF.

The chain has TRBV27 and TRBJ2-4; D may correspond to TRBD1 or TRBD2 (5 bases each). With 0 bases removed from V and 6 bases from J, the gap between germline ends came to 6 bases. Germline V gives CDR1 MNHEY, CDR2 SMNVEV (reference sequence). The length of the CDR3 is 13 residues. CDR3 sequence: CASSLSGANIQYF. In DNA, the CDR3 is TGTGCCAGCAGTTTATCCGGGGCAAACATTCAGTACTTC.